This T cell receptor (beta chain) was sequenced in a study of blood T cell repertoires in COVID-19. The table came from immunoSEQ multiplex PCR; TCRdb's copy has only in-frame clones and leaves some out. The data contain almost 400,000 clones, approximately 90% of them singletons. Source material: PBMCs or T cells enriched from blood (not recorded which). This sequence was found in a woman in her 30s with acute COVID-19.

The DNA for the CDR3 is TGTGCCAGTAGTACCCGCGGGGGCTCCTACTCTGGAAACACCATATATTTT. It encodes CASSTRGGSYSGNTIYF. V is TRBV19 and J is TRBJ1-3; TRBD1 is a possible D gene (6 bases). Germline V lookup: CDR1 LNHDA, CDR2 SQIVND (reference sequence). The CDR3 extends over 17 amino acids. V was shortened by 4 bases and J by 0 bases, with 16 bases between the two germline ends.